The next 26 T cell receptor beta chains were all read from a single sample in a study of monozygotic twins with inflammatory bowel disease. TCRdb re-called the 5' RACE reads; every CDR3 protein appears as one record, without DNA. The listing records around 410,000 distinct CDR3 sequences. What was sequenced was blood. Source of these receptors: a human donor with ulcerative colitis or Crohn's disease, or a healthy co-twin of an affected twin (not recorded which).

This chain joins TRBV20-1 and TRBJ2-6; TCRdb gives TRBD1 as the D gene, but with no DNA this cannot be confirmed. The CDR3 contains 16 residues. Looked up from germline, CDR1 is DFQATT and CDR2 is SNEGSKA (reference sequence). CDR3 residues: CSASLGGQGRVNVLTF.

The CDR3 is CASRYLGIGETQYF. The genes are TRBV6-5 and TRBJ2-5. CDR1 is MNHEY, CDR2 SVGAGI, per germline. This CDR3 region has 14 residues.

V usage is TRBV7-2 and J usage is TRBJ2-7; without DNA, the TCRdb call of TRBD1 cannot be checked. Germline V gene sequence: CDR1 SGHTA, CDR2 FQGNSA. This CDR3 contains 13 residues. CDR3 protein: CASSFPGIYEQYF.

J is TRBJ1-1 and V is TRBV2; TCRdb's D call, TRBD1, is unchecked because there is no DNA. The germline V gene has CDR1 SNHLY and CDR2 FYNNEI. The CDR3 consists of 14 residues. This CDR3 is CASSEAARGTEAFF.

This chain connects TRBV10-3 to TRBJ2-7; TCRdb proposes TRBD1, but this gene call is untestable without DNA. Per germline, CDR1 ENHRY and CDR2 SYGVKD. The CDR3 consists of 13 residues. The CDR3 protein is CAIMGTGSYEQYF.

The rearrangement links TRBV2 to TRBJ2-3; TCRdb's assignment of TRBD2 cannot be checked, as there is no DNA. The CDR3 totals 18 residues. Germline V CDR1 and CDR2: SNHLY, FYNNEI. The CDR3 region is CASMRGLKRTLAGDTQYF.

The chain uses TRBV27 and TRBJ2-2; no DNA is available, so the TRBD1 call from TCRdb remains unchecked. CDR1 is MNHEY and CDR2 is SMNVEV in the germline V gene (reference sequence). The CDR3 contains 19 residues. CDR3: CASIHPLSRGAANTGELFF.

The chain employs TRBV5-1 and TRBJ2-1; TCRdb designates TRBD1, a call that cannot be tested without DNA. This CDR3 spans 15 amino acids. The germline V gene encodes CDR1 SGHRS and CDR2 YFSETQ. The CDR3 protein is CASSFPGQGNNEQFF. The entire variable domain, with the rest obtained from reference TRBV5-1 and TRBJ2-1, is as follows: KAGVTQTPRYLIKTRGQQVTLSCSPISGHRSVSWYQQTPGQGLQFLFEYFSETQRNKGNFPGRFSGRQFSNSRSEMNVSTLELGDSALYLCASSFPGQGNNEQFFGPGTRLTVL.

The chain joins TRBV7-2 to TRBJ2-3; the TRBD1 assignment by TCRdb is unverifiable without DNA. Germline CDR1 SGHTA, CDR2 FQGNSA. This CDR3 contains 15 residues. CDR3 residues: CASSLAWGATDTQYF. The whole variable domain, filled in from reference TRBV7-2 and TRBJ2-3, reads GAGVSQSPSNKVTEKGKDVELRCDPISGHTALYWYRQSLGQGLEFLIYFQGNSAPDKSGLPSDRFSAERTGGSVSTLTIQRTQQEDSAVYLCASSLAWGATDTQYFGPGTRLTVL.

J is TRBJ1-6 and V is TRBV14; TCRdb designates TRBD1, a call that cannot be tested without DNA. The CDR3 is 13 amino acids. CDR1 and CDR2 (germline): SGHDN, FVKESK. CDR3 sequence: CASSPRHGSPLHF.

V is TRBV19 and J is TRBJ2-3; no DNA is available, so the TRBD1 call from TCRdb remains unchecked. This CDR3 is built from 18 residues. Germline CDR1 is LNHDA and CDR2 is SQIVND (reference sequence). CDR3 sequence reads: CASIPSTQGHDGPDTQYF.

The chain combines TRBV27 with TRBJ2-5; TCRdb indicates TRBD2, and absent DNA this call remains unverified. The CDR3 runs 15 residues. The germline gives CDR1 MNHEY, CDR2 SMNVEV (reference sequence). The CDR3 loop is CASVDLSSGTETQYF.

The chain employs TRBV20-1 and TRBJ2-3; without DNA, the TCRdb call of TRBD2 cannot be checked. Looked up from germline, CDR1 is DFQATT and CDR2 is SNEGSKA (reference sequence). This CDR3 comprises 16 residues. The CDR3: CSAREVAGGPGDTQYF.

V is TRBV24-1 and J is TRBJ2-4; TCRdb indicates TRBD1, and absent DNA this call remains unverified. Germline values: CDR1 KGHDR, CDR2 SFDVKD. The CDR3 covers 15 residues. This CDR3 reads CATSEGRGQNDIQYF.

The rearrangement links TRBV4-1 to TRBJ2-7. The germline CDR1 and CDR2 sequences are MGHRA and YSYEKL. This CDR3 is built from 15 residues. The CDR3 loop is CASSQVPDSSYEQYF.

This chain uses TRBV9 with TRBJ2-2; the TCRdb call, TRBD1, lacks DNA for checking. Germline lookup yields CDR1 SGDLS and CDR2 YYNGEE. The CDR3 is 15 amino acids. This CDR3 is CASSVEGQATGELFF.

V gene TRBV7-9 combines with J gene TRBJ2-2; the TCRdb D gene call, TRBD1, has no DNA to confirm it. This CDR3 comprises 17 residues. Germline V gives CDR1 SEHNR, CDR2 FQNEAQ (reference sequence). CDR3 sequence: CASSLLAGGRVTGELFF. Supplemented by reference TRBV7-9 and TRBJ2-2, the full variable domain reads DTGVSQNPRHKITKRGQNVTFRCDPISEHNRLYWYRQTLGQGPEFLTYFQNEAQLEKSRLLSDRFSAERPKGSFSTLEIQRTEQGDSAMYLCASSLLAGGRVTGELFFGEGSRLTVL.

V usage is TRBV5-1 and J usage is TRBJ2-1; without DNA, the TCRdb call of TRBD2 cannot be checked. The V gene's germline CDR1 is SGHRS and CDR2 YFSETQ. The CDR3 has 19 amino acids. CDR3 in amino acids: CASSFSSLFSGGGYNEQFF.

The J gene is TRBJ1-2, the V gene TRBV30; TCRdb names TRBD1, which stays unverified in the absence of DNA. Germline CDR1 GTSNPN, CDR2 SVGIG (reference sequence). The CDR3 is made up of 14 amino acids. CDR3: CAWTFDQGVYGYTF.

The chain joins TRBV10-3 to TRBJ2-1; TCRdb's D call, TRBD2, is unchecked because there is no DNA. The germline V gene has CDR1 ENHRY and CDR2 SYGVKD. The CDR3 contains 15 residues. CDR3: CAISASGRGHDEQFF.

CDR3 sequence: CSEQGPTGELFF. The rearrangement joins TRBV29-1 to TRBJ2-2; no DNA is available, so the TRBD1 call from TCRdb remains unchecked. Germline assignment: CDR1 SQVTM and CDR2 ANQGSEA. The CDR3 loop spans 12 amino acids.

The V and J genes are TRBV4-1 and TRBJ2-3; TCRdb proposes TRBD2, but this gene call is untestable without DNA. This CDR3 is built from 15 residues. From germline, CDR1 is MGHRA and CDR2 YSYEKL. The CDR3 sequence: CASPVAGERTDTQYF.

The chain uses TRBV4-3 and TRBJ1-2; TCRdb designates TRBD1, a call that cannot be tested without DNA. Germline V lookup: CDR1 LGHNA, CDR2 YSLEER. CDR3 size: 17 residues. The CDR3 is CASSQDRRGTGSFGYTF.

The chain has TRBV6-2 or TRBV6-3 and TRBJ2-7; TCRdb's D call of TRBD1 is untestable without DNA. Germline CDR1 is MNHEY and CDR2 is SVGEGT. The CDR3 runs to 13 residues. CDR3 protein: CASSWDRYYEQYF.

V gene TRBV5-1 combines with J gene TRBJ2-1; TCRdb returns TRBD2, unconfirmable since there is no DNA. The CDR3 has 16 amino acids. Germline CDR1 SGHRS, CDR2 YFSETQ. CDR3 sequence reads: CASSLELAGGYNEQFF.

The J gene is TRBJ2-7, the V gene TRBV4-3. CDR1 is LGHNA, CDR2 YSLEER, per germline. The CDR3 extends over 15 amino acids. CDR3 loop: CASSQDRSGSYEQYF.